This T cell receptor (beta chain) emerged from a study of T-cell reconstitution after alpha-beta-depleted transplantation in children. The junction had 4 bases not matched to a gene; V was cut back by 2 bases and J by 6 bases. Germline values: CDR1 MNHEY, CDR2 SVGAGI. The CDR3 runs 14 residues. For TCRbeta, the library was prepared with unique molecular identifiers. TCRdb used MiXCR to reprocess the PCR reads, holding one entry per CDR3 protein. The sample lists just over 200,000 distinct CDR3 sequences; about 8.7% were seen once. The chain is built from TRBV6-5 and TRBJ2-7, with 10 bases identical to TRBD1. The sample consisted of PBMCs, mostly from graft donor cells, taken 360 days after TCRalphabeta/CD19-depleted stem cell transplant. This receptor was identified in a male patient under 10 years old who had a stem cell transplant for acute myeloid leukemia, so the T cells may come from the graft donor. The CDR3 DNA sequence: TGTGCCAGCAGTTACCAAGGACAGGGGGTCGAGCAGTACTTC. Encoded protein: CASSYQGQGVEQYF.